A selection of T cell receptor beta chains follows, all from one sample in a study of T-cell memory formation after mild COVID-19. TCRdb ran MiXCR on the 5' RACE reads and lists one entry per CDR3 protein. This sample has over 130,000 distinct CDR3 sequences, with 14% found just once. Input material: PBMCs or a T cell subset sorted from them (not recorded which). The source of these receptors is an adult woman who had mild COVID-19 (a few samples of this study predate the infection). Cell type and time point are not known. The CDR3 runs from the conserved cysteine through the conserved F or W. Each record gives: J gene, clone size, V gene, D gene, CDR3 length, CDR3 DNA, CDR3 protein. D genes are given only for firm matches. For some rows the clone size is stated as once, few or many, or as a class when expanded; others skip it.

TRBJ2-1	few	TRBV5-1	TRBD2	16	TGCGCCAGCAGCTCAGTTCTAGCGGGAGGAGGAAATGAGCAGTTCTTC	CASSSVLAGGGNEQFF
TRBJ2-7	few	TRBV7-9	-	16	TGTGCCAGCAGCCCCCCACGCCCAGGACAGACCTACGAGCAGTACTTC	CASSPPRPGQTYEQYF
TRBJ2-3	few	TRBV12-5	-	16	TGTGCTAGTGGTTTGCGTCTTGTCGGGTTCCCAGATACGCAGTATTTT	CASGLRLVGFPDTQYF
TRBJ2-7	few	TRBV2	-	15	TGTGCCAGCAGTGAAGTAGTCCCGGGGCCCTACGAGCAGTACTTC	CASSEVVPGPYEQYF
TRBJ2-7	-	TRBV4-3	TRBD1	14	TGCGCCAGCAGCCGCGGCGGACAGGGGGACGGGCAGTACTTC	CASSRGGQGDGQYF
TRBJ2-2	few	TRBV2	-	16	TGTGCCAGCAGTGAACCGGGCAGACCGAACACCGGGGAGCTGTTTTTT	CASSEPGRPNTGELFF
TRBJ2-7	-	TRBV5-6	-	13	TGTGCCAGCAGCTTGAACTCCGCCTACGAGCAGTACTTC	CASSLNSAYEQYF
TRBJ1-1	few	TRBV4-3	-	15	TGCGCCAGCAGCGAGGACGGATCACCGAACACTGAAGCTTTCTTT	CASSEDGSPNTEAFF
TRBJ2-7	few	TRBV27	-	13	TGTGCCAGCAGTTTATCAGTGAACTACGAGCAGTACTTC	CASSLSVNYEQYF
TRBJ2-1	many	TRBV15	-	13	TGTGCCACCAGCAGGCGACGGTGGGTGGAGCAGTTCTTC	CATSRRRWVEQFF